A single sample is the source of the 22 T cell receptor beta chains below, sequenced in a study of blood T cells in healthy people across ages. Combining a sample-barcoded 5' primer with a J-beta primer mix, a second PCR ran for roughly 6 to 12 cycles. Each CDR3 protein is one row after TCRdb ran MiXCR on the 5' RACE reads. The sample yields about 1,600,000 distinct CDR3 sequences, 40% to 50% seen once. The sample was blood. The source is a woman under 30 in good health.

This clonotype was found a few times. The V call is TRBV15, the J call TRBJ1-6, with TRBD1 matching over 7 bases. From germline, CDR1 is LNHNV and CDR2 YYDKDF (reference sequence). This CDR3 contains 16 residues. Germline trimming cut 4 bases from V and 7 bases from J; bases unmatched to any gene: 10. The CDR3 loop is CATSTHHRGGNSPLHF. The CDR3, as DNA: TGTGCCACCAGCACCCACCACAGGGGTGGGAATTCACCCCTCCACTTT.

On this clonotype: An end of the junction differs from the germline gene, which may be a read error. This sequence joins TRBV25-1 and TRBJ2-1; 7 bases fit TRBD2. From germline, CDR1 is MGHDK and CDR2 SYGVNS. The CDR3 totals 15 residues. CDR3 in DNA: TGTGCCAACAGTGAGGCTAGCGGATCCTTCAATGAGCAGTTCTTC. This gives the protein CANSEASGSFNEQFF.

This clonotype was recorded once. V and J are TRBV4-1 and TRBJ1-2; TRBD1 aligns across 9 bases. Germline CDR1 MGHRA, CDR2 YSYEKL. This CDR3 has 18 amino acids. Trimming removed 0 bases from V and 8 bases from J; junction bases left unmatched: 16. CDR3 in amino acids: CASSQDAEQGARIGGYTF. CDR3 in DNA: TGCGCCAGCAGCCAAGATGCCGAACAGGGGGCGCGGATCGGCGGCTACACCTTC.

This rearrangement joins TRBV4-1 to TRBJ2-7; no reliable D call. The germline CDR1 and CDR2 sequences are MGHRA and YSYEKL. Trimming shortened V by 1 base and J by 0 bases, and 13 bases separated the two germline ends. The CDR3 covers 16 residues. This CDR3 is CASSQVGQPSSYEQYF. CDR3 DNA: TGCGCCAGCAGCCAAGTAGGGCAACCTAGCTCCTACGAGCAGTACTTC.

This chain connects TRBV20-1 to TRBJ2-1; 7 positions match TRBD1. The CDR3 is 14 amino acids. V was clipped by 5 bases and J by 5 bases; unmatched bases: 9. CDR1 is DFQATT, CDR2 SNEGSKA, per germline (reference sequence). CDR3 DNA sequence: TGCAGTGCTGCCTCCGGGACAGTGGACAATGAGCAGTTCTTC. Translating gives CSAASGTVDNEQFF.

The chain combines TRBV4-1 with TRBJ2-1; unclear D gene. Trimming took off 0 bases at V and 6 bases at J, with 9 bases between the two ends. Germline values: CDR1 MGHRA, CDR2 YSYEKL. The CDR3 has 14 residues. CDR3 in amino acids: CASSQDWVVNEQFF. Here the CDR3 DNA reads TGCGCCAGCAGCCAAGATTGGGTAGTCAATGAGCAGTTCTTC.

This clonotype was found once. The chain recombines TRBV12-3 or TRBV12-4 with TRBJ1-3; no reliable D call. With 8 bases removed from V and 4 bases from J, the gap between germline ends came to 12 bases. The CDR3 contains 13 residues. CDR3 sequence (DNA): TGTGCCAGCGGTGGGGTTCCCGGAAACACCATATATTTT. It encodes CASGGVPGNTIYF.

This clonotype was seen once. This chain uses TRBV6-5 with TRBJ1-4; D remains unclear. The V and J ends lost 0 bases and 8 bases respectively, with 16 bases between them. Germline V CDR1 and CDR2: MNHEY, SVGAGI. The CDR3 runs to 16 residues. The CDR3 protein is CASSYSSGSLNEKLFF. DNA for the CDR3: TGTGCCAGCAGTTACTCGAGCGGCAGCCTTAACGAAAAACTGTTTTTT.

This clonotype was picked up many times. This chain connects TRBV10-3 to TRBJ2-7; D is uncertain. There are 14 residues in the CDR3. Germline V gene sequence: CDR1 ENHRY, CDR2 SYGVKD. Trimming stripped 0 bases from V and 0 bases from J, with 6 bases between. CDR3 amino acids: CAISESQASYEQYF. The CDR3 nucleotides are TGTGCCATCAGTGAGTCGCAGGCCTCCTACGAGCAGTACTTC.

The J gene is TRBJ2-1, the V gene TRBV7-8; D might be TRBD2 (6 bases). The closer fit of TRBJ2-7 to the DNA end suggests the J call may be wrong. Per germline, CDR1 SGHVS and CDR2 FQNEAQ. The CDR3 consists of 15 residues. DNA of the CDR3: TGTGCCAGCAGCTCACTAGCTAGCTCCTACAATGAGCAGTACTTC. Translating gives CASSSLASSYNEQYF.

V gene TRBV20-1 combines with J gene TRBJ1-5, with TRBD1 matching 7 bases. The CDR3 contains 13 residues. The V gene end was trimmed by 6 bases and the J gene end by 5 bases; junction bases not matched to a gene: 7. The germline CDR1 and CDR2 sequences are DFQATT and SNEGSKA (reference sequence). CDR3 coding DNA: TGCAGTGCAACGACAGGGAACGATCAGCCCCAGCATTTT. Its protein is CSATTGNDQPQHF.

For the CDR3, the DNA is TGTGCCAGCTCACTACTTTCCGGGACAGGGCACTATGGCTACACCTTC. Amino acids: CASSLLSGTGHYGYTF. J is TRBJ1-2 and V is TRBV18, with 9 bases aligning to TRBD1. The CDR3 length is 16 residues. Germline CDR1 is KGHSH and CDR2 is LQKENI. V was pared by 4 bases and J by 3 bases, with 9 bases of the junction left unmatched.

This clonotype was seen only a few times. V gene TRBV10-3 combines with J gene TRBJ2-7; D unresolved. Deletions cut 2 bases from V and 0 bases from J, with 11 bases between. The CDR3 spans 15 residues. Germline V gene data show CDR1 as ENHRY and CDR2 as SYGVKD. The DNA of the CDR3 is TGTGCCATCAGTGAGCTTCGTAGAGCCTCCTACGAGCAGTACTTC. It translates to CAISELRRASYEQYF.

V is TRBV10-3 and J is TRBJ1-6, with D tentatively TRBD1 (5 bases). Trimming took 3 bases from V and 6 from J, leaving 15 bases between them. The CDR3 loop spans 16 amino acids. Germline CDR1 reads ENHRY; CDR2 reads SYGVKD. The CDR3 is CAISDRGVDGNSPLHF. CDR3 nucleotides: TGTGCCATCAGTGATAGGGGCGTGGATGGTAATTCACCCCTCCACTTT.

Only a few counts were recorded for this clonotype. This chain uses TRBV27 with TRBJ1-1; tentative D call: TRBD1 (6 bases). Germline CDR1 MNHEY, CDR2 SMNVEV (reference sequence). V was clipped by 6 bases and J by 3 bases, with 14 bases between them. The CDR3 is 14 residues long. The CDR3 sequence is CASREMGADTEAFF. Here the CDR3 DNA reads TGTGCCAGCAGGGAGATGGGGGCGGACACTGAAGCTTTCTTT.

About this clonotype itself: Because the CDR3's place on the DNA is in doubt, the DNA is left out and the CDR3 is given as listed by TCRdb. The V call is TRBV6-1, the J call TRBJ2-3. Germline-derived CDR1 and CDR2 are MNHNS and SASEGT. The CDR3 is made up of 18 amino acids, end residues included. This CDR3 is CASREQYEQYFGPDTQYF.

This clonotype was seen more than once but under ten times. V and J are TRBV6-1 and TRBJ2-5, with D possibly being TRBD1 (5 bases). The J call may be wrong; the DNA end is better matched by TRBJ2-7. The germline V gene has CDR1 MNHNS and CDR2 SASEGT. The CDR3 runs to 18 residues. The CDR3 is CASSHRRNQGGSNYEQYF. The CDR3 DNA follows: TGTGCCAGCAGCCATAGACGCAACCAGGGTGGTTCTAATTACGAGCAGTACTTC.

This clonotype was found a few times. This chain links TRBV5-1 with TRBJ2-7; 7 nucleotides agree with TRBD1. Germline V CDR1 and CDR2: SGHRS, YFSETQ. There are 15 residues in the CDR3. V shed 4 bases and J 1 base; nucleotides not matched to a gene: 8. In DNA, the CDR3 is TGCGCCAGCAGCCCAGGGGGTAGCCTATCCTACGAGCAGTACTTC. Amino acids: CASSPGGSLSYEQYF. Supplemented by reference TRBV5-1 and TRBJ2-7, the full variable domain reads KAGVTQTPRYLIKTRGQQVTLSCSPISGHRSVSWYQQTPGQGLQFLFEYFSETQRNKGNFPGRFSGRQFSNSRSEMNVSTLELGDSALYLCASSPGGSLSYEQYFGPGTRLTVT.

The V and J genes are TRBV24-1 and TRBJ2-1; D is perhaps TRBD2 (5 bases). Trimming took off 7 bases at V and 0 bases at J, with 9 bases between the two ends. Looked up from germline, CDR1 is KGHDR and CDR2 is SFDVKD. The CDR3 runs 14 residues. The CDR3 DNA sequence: TGTGCCACCAGCCGGGATAGCTCCTACAATGAGCAGTTCTTC. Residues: CATSRDSSYNEQFF.

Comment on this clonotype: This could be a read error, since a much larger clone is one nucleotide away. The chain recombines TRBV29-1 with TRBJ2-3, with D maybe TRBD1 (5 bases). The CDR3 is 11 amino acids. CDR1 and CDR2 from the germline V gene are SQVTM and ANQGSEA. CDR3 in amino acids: CSGSSTGTQYF. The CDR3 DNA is TGCAGCGGCTCCAGCACAGGTACGCAGTATTTT.

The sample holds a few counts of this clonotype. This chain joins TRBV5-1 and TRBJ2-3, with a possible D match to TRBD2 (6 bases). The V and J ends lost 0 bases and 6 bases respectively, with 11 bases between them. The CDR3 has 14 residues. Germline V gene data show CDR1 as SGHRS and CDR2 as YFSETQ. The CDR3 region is CASSLGTEGDTQYF. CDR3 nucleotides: TGCGCCAGCAGCTTGGGGACGGAGGGGGATACGCAGTATTTT.

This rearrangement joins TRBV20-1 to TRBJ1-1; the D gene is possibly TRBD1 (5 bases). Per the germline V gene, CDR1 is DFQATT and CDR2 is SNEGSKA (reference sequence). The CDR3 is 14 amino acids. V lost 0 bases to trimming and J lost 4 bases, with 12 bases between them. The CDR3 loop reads CSARDIGVGTEAFF. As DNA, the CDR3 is TGCAGTGCTAGAGATATAGGGGTTGGCACTGAAGCTTTCTTT.